This T cell receptor beta chain is drawn from a study of blood T cell repertoires in COVID-19. The wider study: Sites across the United States, Italy and Spain contributed samples from acute and convalescent COVID-19.

Repertoires were generated with immunoSEQ multiplex PCR, while TCRdb's copy carries only in-frame clones and drops some. Seen here are more than 11,000 clones, under 90% observed once, and the top ten hold more than 20%. The trim removed 3 bases at V and 4 bases at J, leaving 15 bases unmatched. From germline, CDR1 is SGDLS and CDR2 YYNGEE. The CDR3 length is 18 residues. Only one count was recorded for this clone. This TCR was sampled from a woman aged 55-70 years with acute or convalescent COVID-19. Sequencing input: peripheral blood. The rearrangement joins TRBV9 to TRBJ1-3, with 8 positions matching TRBD1. CDR3 amino acids: CASSAGPGQVYSGNTIYF. The CDR3 bases are TGTGCCAGCAGCGCGGGGCCGGGACAGGTCTATTCGGGAAACACCATATATTTT. Filled out from reference TRBV9 and TRBJ1-3, the complete variable domain reads DSGVTQTPKHLITATGQRVTLRCSPRSGDLSVYWYQQSLDQGLQFLIQYYNGEERAKGNILERFSAQQFPDLHSELNLSSLELGDSALYFCASSAGPGQVYSGNTIYFGEGSWLTVV.